The entry below describes one T cell receptor (beta chain). This CDR3 contains 14 residues. Germline CDR1 reads SGHTA; CDR2 reads FQGNSA. The V end was cut by 5 bases, the J end by 4 bases, with 11 bases between. 5'RACE primed from the constant segment yielded TCR alpha and TCR beta cDNA libraries bearing sample barcodes and UMIs. A single record per CDR3 protein comes from TCRdb applying MiXCR to the 5' RACE reads. The sample has 310,000 or so distinct CDR3 sequences; 15% are singletons. This specimen comes from a study of T-cell memory formation after mild COVID-19. Sequencing was carried out using PBMCs or a T cell subset sorted from them (not recorded which). V usage is TRBV7-2 and J usage is TRBJ1-4, with D possibly being TRBD1 (6 bases). This receptor was obtained from a man aged 18 to 35 who had mild COVID-19 (a few samples of this study predate the infection). Cell type and time point are not known. DNA of the CDR3: TGTGCCAGCAGCAGGGGGTCTATTAATGAAAAACTGTTTTTT. As protein: CASSRGSINEKLFF.